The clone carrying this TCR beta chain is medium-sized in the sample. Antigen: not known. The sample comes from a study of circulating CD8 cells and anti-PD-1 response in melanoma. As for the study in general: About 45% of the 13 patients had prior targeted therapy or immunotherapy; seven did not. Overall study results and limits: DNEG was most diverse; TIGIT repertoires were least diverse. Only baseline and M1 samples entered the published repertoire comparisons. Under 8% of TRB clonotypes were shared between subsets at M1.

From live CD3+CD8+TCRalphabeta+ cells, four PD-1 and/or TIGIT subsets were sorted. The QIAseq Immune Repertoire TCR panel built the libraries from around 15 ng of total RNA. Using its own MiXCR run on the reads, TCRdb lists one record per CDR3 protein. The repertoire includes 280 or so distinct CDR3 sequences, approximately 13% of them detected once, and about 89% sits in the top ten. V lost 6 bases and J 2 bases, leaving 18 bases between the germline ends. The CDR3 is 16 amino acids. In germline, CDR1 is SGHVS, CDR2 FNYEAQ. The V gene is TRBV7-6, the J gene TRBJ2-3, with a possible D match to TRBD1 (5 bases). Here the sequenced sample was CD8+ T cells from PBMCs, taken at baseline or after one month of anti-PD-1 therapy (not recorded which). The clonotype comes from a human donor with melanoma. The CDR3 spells CASSKPTGTITDTQYF. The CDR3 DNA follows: TGTGCCAGCAGTAAACCAACAGGCACAATCACAGATACGCAGTATTTT.